This T cell receptor (beta chain) was identified in a study of blood T cell repertoires in COVID-19. V was pared by 9 bases and J by 0 bases, with 17 bases of the junction left unmatched. The V gene's germline CDR1 is SGHNT and CDR2 YENEEA. The length of the CDR3 is 18 residues. Across under 25 US areas, participants ranged in age from roughly 18 to 95 years. The data were produced by immunoSEQ multiplex PCR, yet TCRdb's version contains in-frame clones alone and is incomplete. The table has hundreds of thousands of clones, around 89% seen once. Sequenced input: PBMCs or T cells enriched from blood (not recorded which). The rearrangement joins TRBV11-3 to TRBJ1-5; 7 nucleotides agree with TRBD1. The source of this sequence is a woman between 35 and 50 years old who had recovered from COVID-19. The CDR3 sequence is CASQAYGDRTTSNQPQHF. CDR3 bases: TGTGCCAGTCAAGCTTACGGGGACAGAACAACTAGCAATCAGCCCCAGCATTTT.